Below, 17 T cell receptor beta chains from the same sample are listed, as sequenced in a study of blood T cell repertoires in COVID-19. The method was immunoSEQ multiplex PCR; TCRdb's version includes in-frame clones alone and lacks a portion of them. The sample carries 450,000 to 500,000 clones, approximately 91% recorded once. Sequencing used PBMCs or T cells enriched from blood (not recorded which). Receptor source: a woman aged 60 to 75 who had recovered from COVID-19.

The chain combines TRBV28 with TRBJ1-2, with 8 bases lining up with TRBD1. The CDR3 runs 14 residues. Germline V CDR1 and CDR2: MDHEN, SYDVKM. J was trimmed by 6 bases and V by 2 bases; bases with no gene match: 5. CDR3 sequence: CASSLPGGANGYTF. The CDR3 nucleotides read TGTGCCAGCAGTTTACCAGGGGGCGCGAATGGCTACACCTTC.

This clone has a single count. This chain uses TRBV11-2 with TRBJ1-1; weak D call: TRBD1 (6 bases). Germline V gene sequence: CDR1 SGHAT, CDR2 FQNNGV. V was pared by 4 bases and J by 0 bases, with 9 bases between. CDR3 length equals 14 residues. This CDR3 reads CASSSGALNTEAFF. DNA for the CDR3: TGTGCCAGCAGCTCAGGGGCGCTGAACACTGAAGCTTTCTTT. Complete variable domain (other parts from reference TRBV11-2 and TRBJ1-1): EAGVAQSPRYKIIEKRQSVAFWCNPISGHATLYWYQQILGQGPKLLIQFQNNGVVDDSQLPKDRFSAERLKGVDSTLKIQPAKLEDSAVYLCASSSGALNTEAFFGQGTRLTVV.

The chain couples TRBV24-1 to TRBJ1-5; 7 nucleotides line up with TRBD1. V lost 3 bases, J lost 3 bases, and 7 bases stayed unmatched. CDR3 length: 16 amino acids. Per the germline V gene, CDR1 is KGHDR and CDR2 is SFDVKD. CDR3 residues: CATSDTATGLNQPQHF. CDR3 coding DNA: TGTGCCACCAGTGATACCGCGACAGGGCTCAATCAGCCCCAGCATTTT.

The chain employs TRBV19 and TRBJ2-7; 7 bases map to TRBD1. With V trimmed by 3 bases and J by 4 bases, 9 bases remained unmatched. This CDR3 region has 15 residues. Germline V gene data show CDR1 as LNHDA and CDR2 as SQIVND (reference sequence). The CDR3: CASSISAQGVYEQYF. The DNA of the CDR3 is TGTGCCAGTAGTATTTCAGCCCAGGGGGTTTACGAGCAGTACTTC.

This clone was detected ten times or more. The chain joins TRBV23-1 to TRBJ2-5; D is possibly TRBD2 (5 bases). TRBV23-1 is treated as an ORF (open reading frame) with a function not yet certain. Trimming cost V 8 bases and J 4 bases, with 14 bases left between them. CDR3 length equals 13 residues. This chain's CDR3 is CASRQARGETQYF. The DNA for the CDR3 is TGCGCCAGCCGCCAGGCCCGGGGAGAGACCCAGTACTTC.

This chain uses TRBV4-1 with TRBJ2-1; TRBD1 matches at 8 bases. The CDR3 runs to 17 residues. Trimming at V came to 1 base and at J to 9 bases, leaving 14 bases not matched to a gene. Germline-derived CDR1 and CDR2 are MGHRA and YSYEKL. The CDR3 region is CASSQANLRGLGSEQFF. The CDR3 nucleotides are TGCGCCAGCAGCCAAGCTAACCTCAGGGGGCTCGGAAGTGAGCAGTTCTTC.

J is TRBJ1-5 and V is TRBV5-1; TRBD1 aligns across 7 bases. CDR3 length: 16 residues. Germline CDR1 reads SGHRS; CDR2 reads YFSETQ. Losses at the gene ends were 0 bases for V and 4 bases for J; bases not matched to a gene: 7. In DNA, the CDR3 is TGCGCCAGCAGCTTGGGGGGACAGTTCGGTAATCAGCCCCAGCATTTT. It encodes CASSLGGQFGNQPQHF.

The chain carries TRBV9 and TRBJ2-7; TRBD1 aligns across 7 bases. The J segment lost 0 bases and the V segment lost 0 bases, leaving 3 bases of the junction unmatched. The CDR3 is 15 amino acids. Germline V gene data show CDR1 as SGDLS and CDR2 as YYNGEE. The CDR3 region has the DNA TGTGCCAGCAGCGTAGGGCAGGGGGTCTCCTACGAGCAGTACTTC. Its translation: CASSVGQGVSYEQYF.

Remarks on this clone: The identical CDR3 is also encoded by other nucleotide sequences in the sample. The genes are TRBV7-2 and TRBJ1-2; 7 bases fit TRBD1. The V segment lost 1 base and the J segment 1 base; nucleotides outside the gene matches: 3. Germline loops: CDR1 SGHTA, CDR2 FQGNSA. The CDR3 has 15 amino acids. The CDR3 is CASSLVAGGNYGYTF. CDR3 bases: TGTGCCAGCAGCTTAGTCGCAGGGGGTAACTATGGCTACACCTTC. Variable domain in full (rest from reference TRBV7-2 and TRBJ1-2): GAGVSQSPSNKVTEKGKDVELRCDPISGHTALYWYRQSLGQGLEFLIYFQGNSAPDKSGLPSDRFSAERTGGSVSTLTIQRTQQEDSAVYLCASSLVAGGNYGYTFGSGTRLTVV.

The chain combines TRBV5-5 with TRBJ2-2, with D possibly matching TRBD1 (5 bases). Germline loops: CDR1 SGHKS, CDR2 YYEKEE (reference sequence). The CDR3 totals 16 residues. The V gene lost 1 base and the J gene lost 4 bases, with 14 bases spanning the gap. The CDR3 loop is CASSLFQGRSTGELFF. CDR3 DNA: TGTGCCAGCAGCTTGTTCCAGGGTAGGAGCACCGGGGAGCTGTTTTTT. The full variable domain, in which reference TRBV5-5 and TRBJ2-2 provide the parts outside the CDR3, is DAGVTQSPTHLIKTRGQQVTLRCSPISGHKSVSWYQQVLGQGPQFIFQYYEKEERGRGNFPDRFSARQFPNYSSELNVNALLLGDSALYLCASSLFQGRSTGELFFGEGSRLTVL.

This clone was detected once. V and J are TRBV28 and TRBJ2-7; 10 positions match TRBD1. Germline CDR1 reads MDHEN; CDR2 reads SYDVKM. The CDR3 runs 14 residues. Unmatched junction bases numbered 9, after V lost 5 bases and J lost 8 bases. Written as DNA, the CDR3 is TGTGCCAGCAGTGTTATGGGGACAGGGGACCAGCAGTACTTC. Translation: CASSVMGTGDQQYF.

This chain uses TRBV4-1 with TRBJ2-3, with 11 nucleotides matching TRBD2. J gave up 5 bases and V 4 bases, and 11 bases lay outside the gene matches. CDR3 size: 17 residues. In germline, CDR1 is MGHRA, CDR2 YSYEKL. The CDR3 reads CASSLGRPTSGRDTQYF. Here the CDR3 DNA reads TGCGCCAGCAGCCTCGGCCGCCCAACTAGCGGGAGAGATACGCAGTATTTT.

This clone was seen a single time. The chain uses TRBV5-6 and TRBJ1-5, with D unclear. Germline V gene lookup returns CDR1 SGHDT and CDR2 YYEEEE. The CDR3 sequence is 16 residues long. The V end lost 3 bases, the J end lost 0 bases, and 13 bases lay between the germline ends. CDR3 DNA sequence: TGTGCCAGCAGCTCGACGGCGGACTATAGCAATCAGCCCCAGCATTTT. Translating it yields CASSSTADYSNQPQHF.

The rearrangement joins TRBV29-1 to TRBJ2-2, with TRBD1 matching over 9 bases. In germline, CDR1 is SQVTM, CDR2 ANQGSEA. This CDR3 comprises 13 residues. Unmatched junction bases numbered 3, after V lost 4 bases and J lost 6 bases. This CDR3 reads CSVVGDRAGELFF. The CDR3 bases are TGCAGCGTTGTAGGGGACAGGGCCGGGGAGCTGTTTTTT.

As regards this clone: Other DNA variants within this sample encode the same CDR3. The chain recombines TRBV3-1 (or the pseudogene TRBV3-2) with TRBJ1-6; no clear D. V gave up 1 base and J gave up 7 bases, with 8 bases separating them. In germline, CDR1 is LGHDT, CDR2 YNNKEL (reference sequence). This CDR3 is 14 amino acids long. Written as DNA, the CDR3 is TGTGCCAGCAGCCAAGGTGGCGGGAATTCACCCCTCCACTTT. Translating gives CASSQGGGNSPLHF.

The chain is built from TRBV6-5 and TRBJ2-1, with D unclear. Trimming removed 6 bases from V and 7 bases from J, with 10 bases in between. Germline V gives CDR1 MNHEY, CDR2 SVGAGI. The CDR3 has 12 amino acids. CDR3 protein: CASRSATNEQFF. CDR3 nucleotide sequence: TGTGCCAGCAGAAGCGCTACAAATGAGCAGTTCTTC.

This chain connects TRBV9 to TRBJ2-2, with unresolved D. V was shortened by 0 bases and J by 0 bases, with 6 bases between the two germline ends. The CDR3 is made up of 15 amino acids. Germline-derived CDR1 and CDR2 are SGDLS and YYNGEE. Here the CDR3 DNA reads TGTGCCAGCAGCGTAGACCGGTCGAACACCGGGGAGCTGTTTTTT. Protein: CASSVDRSNTGELFF.